This T cell receptor beta chain originates from a study of graft-versus-host responses after intestinal transplantation. General study results and limits: Recipient marrow contained GvH clones, some of which appeared first in ileum or blood.

The V gene's germline CDR1 is MGHRA and CDR2 YSYEKL. This CDR3 region has 17 residues. Profiled with immunoSEQ multiplex PCR; TCRdb holds only in-frame clones, not every one. There are some 85,000 clones in the sample; less than 95% occur only once, and roughly 0.39% lies in the top ten. A note on this clone: The antigen remains undetermined.

Sequenced here: unstimulated CD8+ T cells sorted from spleen or lymph node cells, sampled before transplant. The V gene is TRBV4-1, the J gene TRBJ2-5, with TRBD1 matching 8 bases. The last part of the DNA fits TRBJ2-7 better; the J call may be wrong. This clonotype was obtained from a human donor who was the organ donor for an intestinal transplant. In DNA, the CDR3 is TGCGCCAGCAGCCAAGGGGGGACAGGCCCCATTGGGTACGAGCAGTACTTC. Protein: CASSQGGTGPIGYEQYF.